This T cell receptor (beta chain) was recorded in a study of STAT3 mutations in large granular lymphocyte leukemia. In the study overall: Roughly half the longitudinally sequenced T-LGLL patients had canonical STAT3 mutations. Over half of T-LGLL patients had one or more immunosuppressive regimens. Overall study findings and caveats: A small but highly pathogenic clone may have been missed. Every T-cell large granular lymphocyte leukemia patient had at least one immunodominant TCR beta clonotype.

The protocol was immunoSEQ multiplex PCR, while the TCRdb copy is restricted to in-frame clones and leaves out a portion. The sample has approximately 43,000 clones, approximately 78% seen once. Points on this clone: Its antigen is still unknown.

Looked up from germline, CDR1 is MDHEN and CDR2 is SYDVKM. The CDR3 is made up of 12 amino acids. V was shortened by 6 bases and J by 10 bases, with 15 bases between the two germline ends. This clonotype originated in a human donor with T large granular lymphocyte leukemia. Some clones in this sample may be carry-over from other donors' samples. This sequence joins TRBV28 and TRBJ1-1; D is ambiguous. What was sequenced was PBMCs. CDR3 coding DNA: TGTGCCAGCAGCCCCCGGGTTGAGGGAGCTTTCTTT. This sequence encodes CASSPRVEGAFF.